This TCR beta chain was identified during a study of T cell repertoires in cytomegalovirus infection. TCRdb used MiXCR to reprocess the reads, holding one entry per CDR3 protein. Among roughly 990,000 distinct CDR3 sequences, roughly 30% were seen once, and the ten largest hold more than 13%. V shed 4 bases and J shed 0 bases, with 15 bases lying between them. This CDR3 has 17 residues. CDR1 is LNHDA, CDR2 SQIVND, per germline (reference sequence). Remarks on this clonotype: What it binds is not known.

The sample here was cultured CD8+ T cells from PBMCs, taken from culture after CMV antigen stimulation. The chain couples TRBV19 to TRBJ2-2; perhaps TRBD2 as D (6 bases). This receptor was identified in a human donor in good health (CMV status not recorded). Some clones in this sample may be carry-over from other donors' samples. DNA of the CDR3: TGTGCCAGTAGTACATTACGGGAGTTATCGAACACCGGGGAGCTGTTTTTT. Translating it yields CASSTLRELSNTGELFF.